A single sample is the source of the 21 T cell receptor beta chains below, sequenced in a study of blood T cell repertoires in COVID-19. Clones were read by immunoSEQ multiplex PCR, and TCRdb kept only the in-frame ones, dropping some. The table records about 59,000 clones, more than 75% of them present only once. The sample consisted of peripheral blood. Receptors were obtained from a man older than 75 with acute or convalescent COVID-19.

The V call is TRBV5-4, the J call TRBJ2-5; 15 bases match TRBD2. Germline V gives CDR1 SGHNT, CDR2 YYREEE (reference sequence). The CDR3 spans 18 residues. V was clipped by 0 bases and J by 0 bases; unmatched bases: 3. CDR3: CASSLGTSGGAYQETQYF. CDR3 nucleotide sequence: TGTGCCAGCAGCTTGGGGACTAGCGGGGGGGCCTACCAAGAGACCCAGTACTTC.

CDR3 sequence (DNA): TGTGCCAGCAGTGACCAGCCCGTAGCTAACAATGAGCAGTTCTTC. Amino acid sequence: CASSDQPVANNEQFF. V is TRBV2 and J is TRBJ2-1; unclear D gene. V was shortened by 3 bases and J by 5 bases, with 14 bases between the two germline ends. The CDR3 has 15 residues. Germline CDR1 reads SNHLY; CDR2 reads FYNNEI.

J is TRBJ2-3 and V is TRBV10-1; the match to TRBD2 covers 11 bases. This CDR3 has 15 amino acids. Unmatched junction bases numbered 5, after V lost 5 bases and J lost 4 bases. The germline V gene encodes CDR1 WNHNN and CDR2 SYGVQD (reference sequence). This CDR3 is CASSRTSGGADTQYF. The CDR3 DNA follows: TGCGCCAGCAGTCGAACTAGCGGGGGCGCAGATACGCAGTATTTT.

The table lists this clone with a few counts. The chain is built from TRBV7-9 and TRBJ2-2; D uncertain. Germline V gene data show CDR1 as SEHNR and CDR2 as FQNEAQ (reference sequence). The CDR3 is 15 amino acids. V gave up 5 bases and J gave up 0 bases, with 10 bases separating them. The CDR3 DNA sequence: TGTGCCAGCAGCCTCAGACTTACGAACACCGGGGAGCTGTTTTTT. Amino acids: CASSLRLTNTGELFF.

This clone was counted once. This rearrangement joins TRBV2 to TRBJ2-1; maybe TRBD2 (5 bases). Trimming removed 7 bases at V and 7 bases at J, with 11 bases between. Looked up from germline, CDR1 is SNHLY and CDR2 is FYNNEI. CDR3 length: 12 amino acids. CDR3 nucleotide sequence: TGTGCCAGCATGGTGGAGGTGAATGAGCAGTTCTTC. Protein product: CASMVEVNEQFF.

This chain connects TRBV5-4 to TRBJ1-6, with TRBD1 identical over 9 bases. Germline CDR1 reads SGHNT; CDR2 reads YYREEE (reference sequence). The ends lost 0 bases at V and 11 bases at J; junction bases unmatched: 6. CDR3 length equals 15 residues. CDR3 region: CASSLGGQGETPLHF. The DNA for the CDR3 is TGTGCCAGCAGCTTGGGGGGACAGGGCGAAACACCCCTCCACTTT.

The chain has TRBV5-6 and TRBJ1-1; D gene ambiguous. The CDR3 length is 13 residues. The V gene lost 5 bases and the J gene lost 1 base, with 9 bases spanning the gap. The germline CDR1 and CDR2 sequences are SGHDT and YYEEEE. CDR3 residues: CASSFAENTEAFF. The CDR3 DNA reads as TGTGCCAGCAGTTTTGCAGAGAACACTGAAGCTTTCTTT.

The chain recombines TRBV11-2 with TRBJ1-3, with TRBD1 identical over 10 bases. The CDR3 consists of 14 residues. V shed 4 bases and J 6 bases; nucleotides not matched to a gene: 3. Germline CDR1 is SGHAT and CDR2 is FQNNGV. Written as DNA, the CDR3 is TGTGCCAGCAGCTCAAGACAGGGGGCAAACACCATATATTTT. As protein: CASSSRQGANTIYF.

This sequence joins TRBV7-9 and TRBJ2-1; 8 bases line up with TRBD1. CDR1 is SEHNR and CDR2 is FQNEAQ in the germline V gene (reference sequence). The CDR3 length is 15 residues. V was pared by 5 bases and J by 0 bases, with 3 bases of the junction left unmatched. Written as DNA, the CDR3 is TGTGCCAGCAGCCCAGACAGGGGCTCCTACAATGAGCAGTTCTTC. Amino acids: CASSPDRGSYNEQFF.

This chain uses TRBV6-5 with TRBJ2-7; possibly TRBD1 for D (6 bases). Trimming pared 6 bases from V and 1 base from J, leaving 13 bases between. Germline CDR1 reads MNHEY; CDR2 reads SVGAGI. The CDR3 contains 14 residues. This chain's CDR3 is CASRWDKTSYEQYF. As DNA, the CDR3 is TGTGCCAGCAGGTGGGACAAGACTTCCTACGAGCAGTACTTC.

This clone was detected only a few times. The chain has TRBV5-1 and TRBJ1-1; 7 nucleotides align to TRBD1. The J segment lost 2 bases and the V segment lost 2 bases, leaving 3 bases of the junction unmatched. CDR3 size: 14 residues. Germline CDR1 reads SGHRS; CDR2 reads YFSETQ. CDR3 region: CASSFRTGNTEAFF. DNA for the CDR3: TGCGCCAGCAGCTTTAGGACAGGTAACACTGAAGCTTTCTTT.

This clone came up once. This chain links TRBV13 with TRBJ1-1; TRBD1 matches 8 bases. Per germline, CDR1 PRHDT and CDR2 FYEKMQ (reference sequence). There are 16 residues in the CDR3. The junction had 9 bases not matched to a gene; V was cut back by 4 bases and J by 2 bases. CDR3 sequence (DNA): TGTGCCAGCAGCTCTAGAGACAGGGGCAGTAACACTGAAGCTTTCTTT. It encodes CASSSRDRGSNTEAFF.

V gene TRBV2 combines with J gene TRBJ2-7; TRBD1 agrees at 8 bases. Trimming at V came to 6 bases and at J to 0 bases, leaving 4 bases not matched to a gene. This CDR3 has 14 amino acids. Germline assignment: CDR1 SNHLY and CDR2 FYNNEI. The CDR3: CASRDRASSYEQYF. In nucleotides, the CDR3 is TGTGCCAGCAGGGACAGGGCGAGCTCCTACGAGCAGTACTTC.

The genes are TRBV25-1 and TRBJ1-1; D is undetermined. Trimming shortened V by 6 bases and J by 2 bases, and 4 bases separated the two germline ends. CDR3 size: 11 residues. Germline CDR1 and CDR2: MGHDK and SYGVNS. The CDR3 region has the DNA TGTGCCAGCAGGTTAAACACTGAAGCTTTCTTT. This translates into CASRLNTEAFF.

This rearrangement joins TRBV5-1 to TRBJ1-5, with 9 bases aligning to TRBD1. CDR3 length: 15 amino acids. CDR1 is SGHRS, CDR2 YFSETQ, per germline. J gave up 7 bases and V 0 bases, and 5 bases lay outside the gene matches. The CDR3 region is CASSLDGTGNQPQHF. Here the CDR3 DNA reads TGCGCCAGCAGCTTGGATGGGACAGGGAACCAGCCCCAGCATTTT.

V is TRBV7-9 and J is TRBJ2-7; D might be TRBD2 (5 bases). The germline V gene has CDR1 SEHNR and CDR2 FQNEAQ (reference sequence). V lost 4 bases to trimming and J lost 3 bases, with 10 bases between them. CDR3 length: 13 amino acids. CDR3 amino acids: CASSSQLGYEQYF. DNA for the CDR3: TGTGCCAGCAGCTCCCAACTAGGCTACGAGCAGTACTTC.

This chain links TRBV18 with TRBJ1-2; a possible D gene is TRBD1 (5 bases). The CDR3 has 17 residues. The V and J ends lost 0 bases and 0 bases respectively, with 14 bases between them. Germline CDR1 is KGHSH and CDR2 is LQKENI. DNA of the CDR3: TGTGCCAGCTCACCACCCAGGACGGGACTTTCTAACTATGGCTACACCTTC. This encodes CASSPPRTGLSNYGYTF.

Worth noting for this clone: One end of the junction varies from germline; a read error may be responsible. This CDR3 is CASSLSSGGLHLF. The CDR3 DNA sequence: TGTGCCAGCAGCTTGTCTAGCGGGGGCCTCCATCTCTTC. The chain has TRBV7-9 and TRBJ2-1; 10 bases are shared with TRBD2. The CDR3 extends over 13 amino acids. Germline assignment: CDR1 SEHNR and CDR2 FQNEAQ (reference sequence).

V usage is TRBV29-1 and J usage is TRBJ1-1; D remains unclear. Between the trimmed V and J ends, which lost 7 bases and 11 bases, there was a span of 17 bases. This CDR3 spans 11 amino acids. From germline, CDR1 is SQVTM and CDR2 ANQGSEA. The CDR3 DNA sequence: TGCAGCGCTACACGTGGGAGGGCCGCTTTCTTT. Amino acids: CSATRGRAAFF.

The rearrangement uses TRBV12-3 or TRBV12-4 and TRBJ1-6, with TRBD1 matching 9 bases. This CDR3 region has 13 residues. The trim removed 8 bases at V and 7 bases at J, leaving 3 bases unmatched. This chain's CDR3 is CASLDRGNSPLHF. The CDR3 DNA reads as TGTGCCAGCTTGGACAGGGGAAATTCACCCCTCCACTTT.

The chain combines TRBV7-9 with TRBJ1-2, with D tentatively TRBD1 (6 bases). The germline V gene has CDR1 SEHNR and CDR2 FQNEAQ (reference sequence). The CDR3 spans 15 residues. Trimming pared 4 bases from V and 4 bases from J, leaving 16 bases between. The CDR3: CASSSRAGARYGYTF. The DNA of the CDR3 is TGTGCCAGCAGCTCCCGTGCGGGGGCACGCTATGGCTACACCTTC.